Below, 19 T cell receptor beta chains from the same sample are listed, as sequenced in a study of blood T cell repertoires in COVID-19. Here immunoSEQ multiplex PCR was the method, and the copy in TCRdb shows in-frame clones only, minus some. The sample yields some 250,000 clones, 80% to 85% seen once. What was sequenced was peripheral blood. The receptor set was obtained from a man aged 50 or older with active or convalescent COVID-19.

V gene TRBV23-1 combines with J gene TRBJ1-5; tentative D call: TRBD1 (5 bases). TRBV23-1 falls under the ORF class, with uncertain function. The CDR3 has 16 amino acids. With 1 base removed from V and 4 bases from J, the gap between germline ends came to 14 bases. CDR3 DNA: TGCGCCAGCAGTCAATGCAGACAGAGTGAGAATCAGCCCCAGCATTTT. This translates into CASSQCRQSENQPQHF.

CDR3 nucleotides: TGTGCCATCAGTGAGTCGCGGGGGGAACGGCAGCCCCAGCATTTT. This codes for CAISESRGERQPQHF. The chain is built from TRBV10-3 and TRBJ1-5, with a tentative D call TRBD1 (5 bases). Trimming left V 0 bases short and J 7 bases short, with 13 bases between. Germline V CDR1 and CDR2: ENHRY, SYGVKD. This CDR3 has 15 residues.

The chain carries TRBV4-2 and TRBJ2-7; TRBD1 aligns across 8 bases. Trimming cost V 0 bases and J 7 bases; bases outside gene matches: 11. This CDR3 has 16 residues. CDR1 is LGHNA and CDR2 is YNFKEQ in the germline V gene. CDR3 in amino acids: CASSQEEGQGVGEQYF. The CDR3 nucleotides are TGTGCCAGCAGCCAAGAAGAAGGACAGGGAGTCGGGGAGCAGTACTTC.

This clone was observed a few times. The V and J genes are TRBV7-3 and TRBJ1-6; D ambiguous. The CDR3 contains 15 residues. Germline V gene sequence: CDR1 SGHTA, CDR2 FQGTGA. Between the trimmed V and J ends, which lost 1 base and 10 bases, there was a span of 14 bases. The CDR3 DNA sequence: TGTGCCAGCAGCTTAAGGCCGAGTCTGGGCTCACCCCTCCACTTT. Encoded protein: CASSLRPSLGSPLHF.

The chain is built from TRBV7-9 and TRBJ1-1; TRBD1 is a possible D gene (5 bases). V gave up 0 bases and J gave up 4 bases, with 9 bases separating them. In germline, CDR1 is SEHNR, CDR2 FQNEAQ (reference sequence). CDR3 length equals 14 residues. The CDR3 loop is CASSLAQGPTEAFF. The DNA for the CDR3 is TGTGCCAGCAGCTTAGCCCAGGGTCCCACTGAAGCTTTCTTT.

This clone has just a few counts. The V gene is TRBV20-1, the J gene TRBJ2-2, with 7 positions matching TRBD2. CDR3 length: 15 residues. V lost 3 bases and J lost 1; bases outside the gene matches: 5. Germline loops: CDR1 DFQATT, CDR2 SNEGSKA (reference sequence). The CDR3 spells CSASREGLNTGELFF. CDR3 nucleotides: TGCAGTGCTAGTAGGGAGGGATTGAACACCGGGGAGCTGTTTTTT.

This clone turned up a few times. The rearrangement links TRBV7-2 to TRBJ2-2; D perhaps matches TRBD2 (5 bases). Germline CDR1 is SGHTA and CDR2 is FQGNSA. V was cut by 5 bases and J by 6 bases, with 22 bases left in between. CDR3 size: 17 residues. The CDR3 DNA sequence: TGTGCCAGCAGCCCCCGGGGAAGGCTCGCCCCACCCGGGGAGCTGTTTTTT. Encoded protein: CASSPRGRLAPPGELFF.

The CDR3 region has the DNA TGTGCCAGCGACCGGGTACAGGTCTCCTACAATGAGCAGTTCTTC. Protein: CASDRVQVSYNEQFF. The rearrangement links TRBV6-5 to TRBJ2-1; tentative D call: TRBD1 (5 bases). This CDR3 contains 15 residues. Germline loops: CDR1 MNHEY, CDR2 SVGAGI. The V end was cut by 8 bases, the J end by 0 bases, with 14 bases between.

The rearrangement links TRBV6-1 to TRBJ2-3; 12 positions agree with TRBD2. The CDR3 loop spans 16 amino acids. Germline lookup yields CDR1 MNHNS and CDR2 SASEGT. Germline trimming cut 4 bases from V and 2 bases from J; bases unmatched to any gene: 4. The CDR3 loop is CASSATSGGITDTQYF. Here the CDR3 DNA reads TGTGCCAGCAGTGCCACTAGCGGGGGGATCACAGATACGCAGTATTTT.

The rearrangement links TRBV7-9 to TRBJ1-4, with D perhaps TRBD1 (6 bases). This CDR3 comprises 15 residues. Per the germline V gene, CDR1 is SEHNR and CDR2 is FQNEAQ (reference sequence). V lost 4 bases, J lost 0 bases, and 9 bases lay in between. The CDR3 loop is CASSSDRTTNEKLFF. CDR3 coding DNA: TGTGCCAGCAGCTCCGACAGGACAACTAATGAAAAACTGTTTTTT. Filled out from reference TRBV7-9 and TRBJ1-4, the complete variable domain reads DTGVSQNPRHKITKRGQNVTFRCDPISEHNRLYWYRQTLGQGPEFLTYFQNEAQLEKSRLLSDRFSAERPKGSFSTLEIQRTEQGDSAMYLCASSSDRTTNEKLFFGSGTQLSVL.

The rearrangement links TRBV9 to TRBJ2-1, with D perhaps matching TRBD1 (6 bases). Trimming left V 5 bases short and J 7 bases short, with 10 bases between. This CDR3 has 12 residues. Germline assignment: CDR1 SGDLS and CDR2 YYNGEE. The CDR3 DNA follows: TGTGCCAGCAGTCACAGGGAGAATGAGCAGTTCTTC. Translating it yields CASSHRENEQFF.

This sequence joins TRBV5-4 and TRBJ2-2, with D possibly TRBD1 on 6 matching bases. V shed 0 bases and J shed 3 bases, with 9 bases lying between them. Germline CDR1 is SGHNT and CDR2 is YYREEE (reference sequence). The CDR3 sequence is 15 residues long. In DNA form, the CDR3 reads TGTGCCAGCAGCTTGGTGGGGGCTGACACCGGGGAGCTGTTTTTT. This translates into CASSLVGADTGELFF.

J is TRBJ2-1 and V is TRBV5-4; 9 bases map to TRBD2. J lost 4 bases, V lost 4 bases, and 12 bases had no gene match. The CDR3 has 17 residues. Germline CDR1 is SGHNT and CDR2 is YYREEE (reference sequence). Written as DNA, the CDR3 is TGTGCCAGCAGCCCTTCGGCCGCGGGGGGGCCTTACAATGAGCAGTTCTTC. It translates to CASSPSAAGGPYNEQFF.

V is TRBV3-1 (or the pseudogene TRBV3-2) and J is TRBJ1-3; D unresolved. The CDR3 is made up of 12 amino acids. Deletions cut 4 bases from V and 5 bases from J, with 6 bases between. Germline V gene data show CDR1 as LGHDT and CDR2 as YNNKEL (reference sequence). The CDR3 is CASSPTRNTIYF. CDR3 DNA sequence: TGTGCCAGCAGCCCTACTCGAAACACCATATATTTT.

This chain uses TRBV7-2 with TRBJ1-1; D possibly corresponds to TRBD1 (5 bases). V was cut by 5 bases and J by 0 bases, with 10 bases left in between. The CDR3 runs 14 residues. Germline V gives CDR1 SGHTA, CDR2 FQGNSA. The CDR3 here is CASSPGTVNTEAFF. Written as DNA, the CDR3 is TGTGCCAGCAGCCCGGGGACTGTGAACACTGAAGCTTTCTTT.

The V call is TRBV3-1 (or the pseudogene TRBV3-2), the J call TRBJ1-5; unclear D gene. Germline CDR1 is LGHDT and CDR2 is YNNKEL (reference sequence). The germline V and J ends were trimmed by 4 bases and 0 bases, with 4 bases remaining between them. The CDR3 has 13 residues. For the CDR3, the DNA is TGTGCCAGCAGCCCCAGTAGCAATCAGCCCCAGCATTTT. Translating gives CASSPSSNQPQHF.

This clone came up a few times. This chain uses TRBV3-1 (or the pseudogene TRBV3-2) with TRBJ1-1; maybe TRBD1 (6 bases). Trimming removed 4 bases from V and 6 bases from J, with 18 bases in between. This CDR3 has 15 amino acids. CDR1 and CDR2 (germline): LGHDT, YNNKEL (reference sequence). The CDR3 bases are TGTGCCAGCAGCCCCTCTTTGACAGGACTGGCTGAAGCTTTCTTT. Protein sequence: CASSPSLTGLAEAFF.

The V gene is TRBV7-2, the J gene TRBJ2-2; a weak D match, TRBD1 (6 bases). Germline V gene lookup returns CDR1 SGHTA and CDR2 FQGNSA. The CDR3 is 15 residues long. V was shortened by 2 bases and J by 0 bases, with 7 bases between the two germline ends. This CDR3 is CASSLKGANTGELFF. Here the CDR3 DNA reads TGTGCCAGCAGCTTAAAGGGGGCGAACACCGGGGAGCTGTTTTTT.

J is TRBJ1-1 and V is TRBV5-6, with D tentatively TRBD1 (6 bases). From germline, CDR1 is SGHDT and CDR2 YYEEEE. Trimming cost V 0 bases and J 3 bases, with 15 bases left between them. This CDR3 is built from 16 residues. This chain's CDR3 is CASSLGHRAADTEAFF. Written as DNA, the CDR3 is TGTGCCAGCAGCTTGGGGCACAGGGCGGCGGACACTGAAGCTTTCTTT. Full variable domain (missing parts from reference TRBV5-6 and TRBJ1-1): DAGVTQSPTHLIKTRGQQVTLRCSPKSGHDTVSWYQQALGQGPQFIFQYYEEEERQRGNFPDRFSGHQFPNYSSELNVNALLLGDSALYLCASSLGHRAADTEAFFGQGTRLTVV.